These T cell receptor beta chains were read from a single sample in a study of OX40 agonist ivuxolimab in advanced cancers. Clones were read by immunoSEQ multiplex PCR, and TCRdb kept only the in-frame ones, dropping some. The sample includes about 82,000 clones, about 90% seen only once; the top ten take around 7.4%. The material was CD4+ or CD8+ T cells sorted from blood, obtained in a trial of the OX40 agonist ivuxolimab. The receptors come from an adult with an advanced solid tumor such as melanoma, head and neck, liver or kidney cancer. Each CDR3 is given with its conserved first and last residue. Fields, in order: clone size, J gene, V gene, D gene, CDR3 DNA, CDR3 protein. A D gene is named only where the DNA matches it firmly. The listing skips clone size in some rows; elsewhere it reads once, few, many or a size class.

once	TRBJ2-1	TRBV6-1	TRBD2	TGTGCCAGCAGTTTTAGCGGGAGGGCCTTCTTC	CASSFSGRAFF
.	TRBJ2-3	TRBV29-1	TRBD2	TGCAGCGTGGGACTAGCGGGAGGGCCAGATACGCAGTATTTT	CSVGLAGGPDTQYF
.	TRBJ2-3	TRBV7-6	TRBD2	TGTGCCAGCAGCTTAGAAGGAAGGGGTAGCGGGGCCTCCACAGACACGCAGTATTTT	CASSLEGRGSGASTDTQYF
.	TRBJ2-7	TRBV5-1	TRBD2	TGCGCCAGCAGCTTGGCCTTCGGACTAGACGTATCGCAGTACTTC	CASSLAFGLDVSQYF
few	TRBJ2-1	TRBV19	TRBD2	TGTGCCAGTAGTATCGGTGGCGGGAGAGGTGAGCAGTTCTTC	CASSIGGGRGEQFF
.	TRBJ1-1	TRBV7-3	.	TGTGCCAGCAGCTTTCAGGCCGGCGAGAACACTGAAGCTTTCTTT	CASSFQAGENTEAFF
.	TRBJ2-3	TRBV9	.	TGTGCCAGCAGCGCCCTTCCCCTGGGCACGAGCACAGATACGCAGTATTTT	CASSALPLGTSTDTQYF
.	TRBJ2-1	TRBV28	TRBD2	TGTGCCAGCAGTAAAGCGGGAGTGAGCTACAATGAGCAGTTCTTC	CASSKAGVSYNEQFF
.	TRBJ1-6	TRBV10-2	TRBD1	TGCGCCAGCAGTCTGACAGGGCTAGGATCACCCCTCCACTTT	CASSLTGLGSPLHF
once	TRBJ2-1	TRBV7-2	.	TGTGCCAGCAGCCCTCTCGGCCCGCTGAGCTCCTACAATGAGCAGTTCTTC	CASSPLGPLSSYNEQFF
few	TRBJ2-7	TRBV13	.	TGTGCCAGCAGCTCCTGGACGGAATCCTACGAGCAGTACTTC	CASSSWTESYEQYF
.	TRBJ1-1	TRBV6-6	.	TGTGCCAGCAGTTACTCGACCTCCTCGAACACTGAAGCTTTCTTT	CASSYSTSSNTEAFF
.	TRBJ2-1	TRBV27	.	TGTGCCAGCAGTACCCCTCGAGAGCAGTTCTTC	CASSTPREQFF
.	TRBJ1-2	TRBV27	.	TGTGCCAGCAGTTTAGGCCCAGGGTATGACTACACCTTC	CASSLGPGYDYTF
.	TRBJ1-2	TRBV28	TRBD1	TGTGCCAGCACCCTCCTGAGGGGGCGAGAATTTGGCTACACCTTC	CASTLLRGREFGYTF
.	TRBJ1-2	TRBV6-1	.	TGTGCCAGCATGGACTATGGCTACACCTTC	CASMDYGYTF
.	TRBJ1-1	TRBV4-1	.	TGCGCCAGCAGCCCTGGGCCGGTCGGCACTGAAGCTTTCTTT	CASSPGPVGTEAFF
.	TRBJ2-7	TRBV11-2	TRBD1	TGTGCCAGCAGCAGAACAGGGGGTTCCTACGAGCAGTACTTC	CASSRTGGSYEQYF
.	TRBJ1-2	TRBV30	.	TGTGCCTGGAGTGTACGGTACCGCTTGAGGCGTGGCTACACCTTC	CAWSVRYRLRRGYTF
.	TRBJ2-2	TRBV9	.	TGTGCCAGCAGCGTAAGGGACACCGGGGAGCTGTTTTTT	CASSVRDTGELFF
.	TRBJ2-3	TRBV11-3	.	TGTGCCAGCAGCTTAGTCTCAGATACGCAGTATTTT	CASSLVSDTQYF
few	TRBJ1-4	TRBV13	.	TGTGCCAGCAGCTTAACCGGGACACGGAATGAAAAACTGTTTTTT	CASSLTGTRNEKLFF
.	TRBJ2-1	TRBV13	.	TGTGCCAGCAGCTTAGAGGGGGAGCAGTTCTTC	CASSLEGEQFF
.	TRBJ2-5	TRBV4-1	.	TGCGCCAGCAGCCACAGGCTAGAGACCCAGTACTTC	CASSHRLETQYF
.	TRBJ2-7	TRBV27	TRBD1	TGTGCCAGCAGTTCGACAGGGGAACACGAGCAGTACTTC	CASSSTGEHEQYF
.	TRBJ1-1	TRBV5-1	.	TGCGCCAGCAGCTTGGATTCTGGGATGAACACTGAAGCTTTCTTT	CASSLDSGMNTEAFF
.	TRBJ1-5	TRBV28	TRBD1	TGTGCCAGCAGTACCCCCGGGACAGGGGCTCAGCCCCAGCATTTT	CASSTPGTGAQPQHF
.	TRBJ2-2	TRBV5-1	.	TGCGCCAGCAATAACGGGAGATCCACGAACACCGGGGAGCTGTTTTTT	CASNNGRSTNTGELFF
.	TRBJ2-1	TRBV7-9	TRBD2	TGTGCCAGCAGCCCTAATCCCGGGACTAGCGGGAGGCCCTACAATGAGCAGTTCTTC	CASSPNPGTSGRPYNEQFF
.	TRBJ1-5	TRBV4-1	.	TGCGCCAGCAGCGGAAGTGATTTT	CASSGSDF
.	TRBJ2-2	TRBV19	TRBD2	TGTGCCAGTACCCGGGGACTAGCGGGAGGCTCGACCGGGGAGCTGTTTTTT	CASTRGLAGGSTGELFF
.	TRBJ2-7	TRBV28	TRBD2	TGTGCCAGCCAAGTAGGACTAGCTTTCCACGAGCAGTACTTC	CASQVGLAFHEQYF
.	TRBJ2-3	TRBV11-2	TRBD2	TGTGCCAGCAGCCTAGGGACTAGCGGCACAGATACGCAGTATTTT	CASSLGTSGTDTQYF
.	TRBJ1-2	TRBV6-6	.	TGTGCCAGCAGTTACTCCAGGGTTAACTATGGCTACACCTTC	CASSYSRVNYGYTF
.	TRBJ1-2	TRBV18	.	TGTGCCAGCTCACCACCGGCGGGGAACTATGGCTACACCTTC	CASSPPAGNYGYTF
.	TRBJ1-5	TRBV2	TRBD1	TGTGCCAGCAGGGAAACAGGGGGGGGTGATCAGCCCCAGCATTTT	CASRETGGGDQPQHF
.	TRBJ2-1	TRBV28	TRBD2	TGTGCCAGCAGTTTACGATCAGGGAGGGCAATGAGGGAAAATGAGCAGTTCTTC	CASSLRSGRAMRENEQFF
.	TRBJ2-1	TRBV4-1	TRBD2	TGCGCCAGCAGCCAAGGTCCGGCTAGCGGGGGCAATGAGCAGTTCTTC	CASSQGPASGGNEQFF
.	TRBJ1-3	TRBV9	.	TGTGCCAGCAGCGTCAACGGACAACCTGGAAACACCATATATTTT	CASSVNGQPGNTIYF
once	TRBJ1-1	TRBV11-2	.	TGTGCCAGCAGCTTAAAGAGAACAGCGAACACTGAAGCTTTCTTT	CASSLKRTANTEAFF
.	TRBJ1-5	TRBV28	.	TGTGCCAGTTTTACCGGGACCGTCCCCGGGGAGCCCCAGCATTTT	CASFTGTVPGEPQHF
medium-sized	TRBJ2-2	TRBV30	.	TGTGCCTGGACCAAAATGGGGCTAGCCTTAACCGGGGAGCTGTTTTTT	CAWTKMGLALTGELFF
.	TRBJ2-7	TRBV20-1	.	TGCAGTGCGGACTACAGGAACGAGCAGTACTTC	CSADYRNEQYF
.	TRBJ2-1	TRBV27	TRBD2	TGTGCCAGCAGCCAGGGGTGGGTAGCGGGAGGCAATGAGCAGTTCTTC	CASSQGWVAGGNEQFF
.	TRBJ2-1	TRBV28	TRBD1	TGTGCCAGCAGTGGGTTGGGACAGTACTCCTACAATGAGCAGTTCTTC	CASSGLGQYSYNEQFF
.	TRBJ1-1	TRBV27	TRBD1	TGTGCCAGCTCCCAGGGGGCGCGGTACACTGAAGCTTTCTTT	CASSQGARYTEAFF
.	TRBJ2-2	TRBV5-1	.	TGCGCCAGCAGCCTTCGGCACCGGGGAGCTGTTTTT	CASSLRHRGAVF